Listed below are T cell receptor beta chains from one sample, sequenced in a study of cytomegalovirus exposure and HLA in healthy donors. Generated by immunoSEQ multiplex PCR, the TCRdb table keeps only in-frame clones and is missing some. Altogether about 140,000 clones are present, about 80% being singletons, with the ten largest covering 6% to 7.5%. Sequenced: PBMCs. The origin of the receptors is a man aged 35 to 55 in good health and CMV-seropositive. Both conserved end residues are part of each CDR3. Fields, in order: clone size, V gene, J gene, D gene, CDR3 protein, CDR3 DNA. D genes are given only for firm matches. Expanded clones get a size class; other rows say once, few or many, or leave the size out.

clone size: .
V gene: TRBV6-1
J gene: TRBJ1-3
D gene: TRBD1
CDR3 protein: CASRRTGPEGNTIYF
CDR3 DNA: TGTGCCAGCAGACGGACAGGGCCGGAGGGAAACACCATATATTTT

clone size: .
V gene: TRBV7-8
J gene: TRBJ2-5
D gene: TRBD2
CDR3 protein: CASSPLLAGEETQYF
CDR3 DNA: TGTGCCAGCAGCCCCCTTCTCGCGGGAGAAGAGACCCAGTACTTC

clone size: .
V gene: TRBV18
J gene: TRBJ1-1
D gene: .
CDR3 protein: CASSPQGVMTEAFF
CDR3 DNA: TGTGCCAGCTCACCACAGGGGGTGATGACTGAAGCTTTCTTT

clone size: .
V gene: TRBV6-1
J gene: TRBJ2-7
D gene: TRBD2
CDR3 protein: CASSGRALYEQYF
CDR3 DNA: TGTGCCAGCAGCGGGAGGGCCCTCTACGAGCAGTACTTC

clone size: .
V gene: TRBV5-8
J gene: TRBJ2-7
D gene: TRBD2
CDR3 protein: CASSLAGTSGRTTYEQYF
CDR3 DNA: TGTGCCAGCAGCTTGGCCGGGACTAGCGGGAGAACGACCTACGAGCAGTACTTC

clone size: few
V gene: TRBV4-1
J gene: TRBJ1-4
D gene: TRBD1
CDR3 protein: CASSQGTGANEKLFF
CDR3 DNA: TGCGCCAGCAGCCAAGGGACAGGGGCTAATGAAAAACTGTTTTTT

clone size: .
V gene: TRBV5-1
J gene: TRBJ2-1
D gene: TRBD2
CDR3 protein: CASSFGRQYNEQFF
CDR3 DNA: TGCGCCAGCAGCTTCGGGAGGCAGTACAATGAGCAGTTCTTC

clone size: .
V gene: TRBV15
J gene: TRBJ1-1
D gene: .
CDR3 protein: CATSRDYGVDTEAFF
CDR3 DNA: TGTGCCACCAGCAGAGATTACGGGGTTGACACTGAAGCTTTCTTT

clone size: .
V gene: TRBV5-1
J gene: TRBJ2-7
D gene: TRBD2
CDR3 protein: CASSLRTSGSYEQYF
CDR3 DNA: TGCGCCAGCAGCCTACGGACTAGCGGGAGCTACGAGCAGTACTTC

clone size: once
V gene: TRBV15
J gene: TRBJ2-5
D gene: TRBD1
CDR3 protein: CATSRDLGQAGETQYF
CDR3 DNA: TGTGCCACCAGCAGAGACTTGGGACAGGCGGGAGAGACCCAGTACTTC

clone size: .
V gene: TRBV4-2
J gene: TRBJ2-7
D gene: TRBD2
CDR3 protein: CASSQDTRTSGISYEQYF
CDR3 DNA: TGTGCCAGCAGCCAAGATACAAGGACTAGCGGGATCTCCTACGAGCAGTACTTC

clone size: .
V gene: TRBV7-6
J gene: TRBJ2-7
D gene: .
CDR3 protein: CASSFARDYEQYF
CDR3 DNA: TGTGCCAGCAGCTTCGCCAGGGACTACGAGCAGTACTTC

clone size: .
V gene: TRBV30
J gene: TRBJ2-2
D gene: .
CDR3 protein: CAWSLQADGELFF
CDR3 DNA: TGTGCCTGGAGTTTACAGGCGGACGGGGAGCTGTTTTTT

clone size: .
V gene: TRBV18
J gene: TRBJ1-6
D gene: .
CDR3 protein: CASSHRGGQGESPLHF
CDR3 DNA: TGTGCCAGCTCCCATAGGGGGGGCCAGGGAGAATCACCCCTCCACTTT

clone size: .
V gene: TRBV10-1
J gene: TRBJ1-1
D gene: .
CDR3 protein: CASSADSLNTEAFF
CDR3 DNA: TGCGCCAGCAGTGCGGACAGTCTGAACACTGAAGCTTTCTTT

clone size: .
V gene: TRBV7-9
J gene: TRBJ2-3
D gene: .
CDR3 protein: CASSFSGPTQYF
CDR3 DNA: TGTGCCAGCAGCTTCAGCGGGCCAACCCAGTATTTT

clone size: .
V gene: TRBV10-1
J gene: TRBJ1-5
D gene: .
CDR3 protein: CASSPSGGNQPQHF
CDR3 DNA: TGCGCCAGCAGTCCTTCAGGGGGCAATCAGCCCCAGCATTTT

clone size: few
V gene: TRBV19
J gene: TRBJ1-1
D gene: TRBD1
CDR3 protein: CASNAGTGAMNTEAFF
CDR3 DNA: TGTGCCAGTAATGCCGGGACAGGGGCTATGAACACTGAAGCTTTCTTT

clone size: .
V gene: TRBV5-6
J gene: TRBJ2-7
D gene: .
CDR3 protein: CASSLAGSEQYF
CDR3 DNA: TGTGCCAGCAGCTTGGCAGGGTCCGAGCAGTACTTC

clone size: .
V gene: TRBV19
J gene: TRBJ2-1
D gene: .
CDR3 protein: CASSFSLPLHNEQFF
CDR3 DNA: TGTGCCAGTAGTTTCTCGCTACCGCTGCACAATGAGCAGTTCTTC

clone size: .
V gene: TRBV10-3
J gene: TRBJ1-5
D gene: .
CDR3 protein: CAISERQDNQPQHF
CDR3 DNA: TGTGCCATCAGTGAGCGACAGGACAATCAGCCCCAGCATTTT

clone size: .
V gene: TRBV30
J gene: TRBJ1-4
D gene: TRBD1
CDR3 protein: CAWNIQGLNEKLFF
CDR3 DNA: TGTGCCTGGAATATACAGGGGCTTAATGAAAAACTGTTTTTT

clone size: .
V gene: TRBV5-1
J gene: TRBJ1-4
D gene: TRBD1
CDR3 protein: CASSLAGTGGEKLFF
CDR3 DNA: TGCGCCAGCAGCTTGGCCGGGACAGGGGGGGAAAAACTGTTTTTT

clone size: .
V gene: TRBV6-5
J gene: TRBJ1-5
D gene: .
CDR3 protein: CASRPPGVGNQPQHF
CDR3 DNA: TGTGCCAGCCGACCCCCCGGGGTAGGCAATCAGCCCCAGCATTTT

clone size: .
V gene: TRBV6-4
J gene: TRBJ2-3
D gene: TRBD1
CDR3 protein: CASSDLTGDQDTQYF
CDR3 DNA: TGTGCCAGCAGTGACTTGACAGGGGATCAAGATACGCAGTATTTT

clone size: .
V gene: TRBV6-5
J gene: TRBJ1-5
D gene: TRBD1
CDR3 protein: CASRPTGGSNQPQHF
CDR3 DNA: TGTGCCAGCAGACCGACAGGGGGTAGCAATCAGCCCCAGCATTTT

clone size: once
V gene: TRBV29-1
J gene: TRBJ2-1
D gene: .
CDR3 protein: CSVPARASVNYNEQFF
CDR3 DNA: TGCAGCGTTCCCGCCCGAGCTAGCGTGAACTACAATGAGCAGTTCTTC

clone size: .
V gene: TRBV10-1
J gene: TRBJ2-7
D gene: TRBD2
CDR3 protein: CASSESGTGGYEQYF
CDR3 DNA: TGCGCCAGCAGTGAGTCGGGGACGGGAGGGTACGAGCAGTACTTC

clone size: .
V gene: TRBV7-3
J gene: TRBJ1-1
D gene: TRBD1
CDR3 protein: CASSPGGQINTEAFF
CDR3 DNA: TGTGCCAGCAGCCCCGGGGGACAGATAAACACTGAAGCTTTCTTT

clone size: .
V gene: TRBV21-1
J gene: TRBJ1-2
D gene: .
CDR3 protein: CASSKDKQQNYGYTF
CDR3 DNA: TGTGCCAGCAGCAAAGACAAACAGCAAAACTATGGCTACACCTTC

clone size: .
V gene: TRBV27
J gene: TRBJ2-1
D gene: TRBD2
CDR3 protein: CASSLGRSGRSNEQFF
CDR3 DNA: TGTGCCAGCAGTTTAGGTCGGAGCGGGAGGTCCAATGAGCAGTTCTTC

clone size: .
V gene: TRBV10-3
J gene: TRBJ1-3
D gene: .
CDR3 protein: CAISESQGSGNTIYF
CDR3 DNA: TGTGCCATCAGTGAGTCTCAGGGTTCCGGAAACACCATATATTTT

clone size: .
V gene: TRBV19
J gene: TRBJ1-1
D gene: TRBD1
CDR3 protein: CASNFGTGLSAFF
CDR3 DNA: TGTGCCAGCAATTTCGGGACAGGGTTATCTGCTTTCTTT

clone size: .
V gene: TRBV27
J gene: TRBJ1-2
D gene: TRBD1
CDR3 protein: CASSPLDRGGVYGYTF
CDR3 DNA: TGTGCCAGCAGCCCTTTGGACAGGGGGGGAGTTTATGGCTACACCTTC

clone size: .
V gene: TRBV30
J gene: TRBJ2-6
D gene: .
CDR3 protein: CAWSPGPGANVLTF
CDR3 DNA: TGTGCCTGGAGCCCAGGGCCTGGGGCCAACGTCCTGACTTTC

clone size: few
V gene: TRBV7-2
J gene: TRBJ2-7
D gene: TRBD2
CDR3 protein: CASSFGAGPLGEQYF
CDR3 DNA: TGTGCCAGCAGCTTCGGAGCGGGACCTCTAGGGGAGCAGTACTTC